This record concerns one TCR beta chain sequence. This specimen comes from a study of blood T cell repertoires in COVID-19. Across the study: The United States, Italy and Spain supplied acute and convalescent COVID-19 samples. In each case, the material was cDNA or gDNA derived from T cells, B-cell-depleted T cells, or PBMCs.

Authors' data handling: Estimation of nucleated cell counts was performed using reference gene primer amplification. Repertoires were generated with immunoSEQ multiplex PCR, while TCRdb's copy carries only in-frame clones and drops some. V and J calls plus clone size are reproduced from that table; the DNA served to infer D and trimming. The sample holds 150,000 to 200,000 clones, around 80% seen once. The specimen sequenced was peripheral blood. This sequence was found in a woman in her seventies with COVID-19, enrolled during active disease.

CDR3 sequence (DNA): TGTGCCAGCAGTCGTCGGGAGACCCAGTACTTC. This codes for CASSRRETQYF. The rearrangement joins TRBV12-3 or TRBV12-4 to TRBJ2-5, with D uncertain. The CDR3 loop spans 11 amino acids. The V and J ends lost 5 bases and 5 bases respectively, with 6 bases between them.